This TCR beta chain was retrieved from a study of T-cell reconstitution after alpha-beta-depleted transplantation in children. General observations from the study: Expanded clones from the graft, numbering several hundred, reportedly supplied alpha-beta T cells about two months after transplant.

The V and J ends lost 7 bases and 0 bases respectively, with 13 bases between them. The CDR3 extends over 13 amino acids. The V gene's germline CDR1 is SQVTM and CDR2 ANQGSEA. For this clonotype: The antigen is undetermined.

The TCRbeta library was prepared with unique molecular identifiers. Via MiXCR, TCRdb re-called the PCR reads, giving one row per CDR3 protein. The sample holds 300,000 to 350,000 distinct CDR3 sequences; around 15% are singletons and the top ten take about 41%. This receptor was identified in a male patient aged 2 to 9 who had a stem cell transplant for acute lymphoblastic leukemia, so the T cells may come from the graft donor. The chain is built from TRBV29-1 and TRBJ2-7; no clear D. The source material was PBMCs, mostly from graft donor cells, sampled 360 days after TCRalphabeta/CD19-depleted stem cell transplant. CDR3 coding DNA: TGCAGCGCTCAAGTTGACGGCTCCTACGAGCAGTACTTC. Its protein is CSAQVDGSYEQYF.